Below, 10 T cell receptor beta chains from the same sample are listed, as sequenced in a study of blood T cell repertoires in COVID-19. Some clones are missing from TCRdb's copy, which holds only in-frame ones; the method was immunoSEQ multiplex PCR. In the table there are over 95,000 clones, 75% to 90% of which are singletons. The material sequenced was peripheral blood. The receptors stem from a human donor in a cohort sampled during active COVID-19.

This rearrangement joins TRBV5-4 to TRBJ2-1; 9 nucleotides align to TRBD1. In germline, CDR1 is SGHNT, CDR2 YYREEE (reference sequence). The CDR3 runs 13 residues. V lost 5 bases to trimming and J lost 13 bases; unmatched junction nucleotides: 10. DNA of the CDR3: TGTGCCAGCAGATCGGACAGGGGCAATTCCCAGTTCTTC. This encodes CASRSDRGNSQFF.

This clone was detected once. The chain combines TRBV6-5 with TRBJ1-3; D uncertain. The CDR3 consists of 12 residues. V was trimmed by 7 bases and J by 4 bases, leaving 8 bases between them. Germline assignment: CDR1 MNHEY and CDR2 SVGAGI. The CDR3 loop is CASKPGGNTIYF. The CDR3 DNA reads as TGTGCCAGCAAGCCGGGGGGAAACACCATATATTTT.

The chain employs TRBV23-1 and TRBJ2-7; D remains ambiguous. TRBV23-1 is an open reading frame whose function is uncertain. This CDR3 region has 14 residues. The V end was cut by 3 bases, the J end by 2 bases, with 11 bases between. CDR3 sequence (DNA): TGCGCCAGCAGTCACCCGGTTATTGCCTACGAGCAGTACTTC. As protein: CASSHPVIAYEQYF.

This clone was counted a few times. The J gene is TRBJ1-5, the V gene TRBV11-2; D not certain. The ends were cut back, 2 bases at V and 0 bases at J, with 5 bases in the middle. The CDR3 covers 14 residues. CDR1 is SGHAT, CDR2 FQNNGV, per germline. The CDR3 spells CASSLSNSNQPQHF. CDR3 nucleotide sequence: TGTGCCAGCAGCTTATCCAATAGCAATCAGCCCCAGCATTTT.

This CDR3 reads CATLRGGLDTEAFF. CDR3 DNA sequence: TGTGCCACCCTACGCGGGGGTTTGGACACTGAAGCTTTCTTT. This chain joins TRBV6-5 and TRBJ1-1, with D possibly matching TRBD1 (5 bases). This CDR3 region has 14 residues. Germline V gene sequence: CDR1 MNHEY, CDR2 SVGAGI. Deletions cut 10 bases from V and 3 bases from J, with 18 bases between.

The chain couples TRBV4-2 to TRBJ1-2; the D gene is possibly TRBD1 (5 bases). Looked up from germline, CDR1 is LGHNA and CDR2 is YNFKEQ. The CDR3 length is 14 residues. V was trimmed by 3 bases and J by 5 bases, leaving 13 bases between them. CDR3 in DNA: TGTGCCAGCAGCCACCAGGGTTCTCGTTATGGCTACACCTTC. Its protein is CASSHQGSRYGYTF.

J is TRBJ2-3 and V is TRBV5-4, with 11 bases identical to TRBD2. This CDR3 region has 18 residues. V was clipped by 0 bases and J by 2 bases; unmatched bases: 8. CDR1 and CDR2 (germline): SGHNT, YYREEE (reference sequence). The CDR3 reads CASSLGGRTSGPTDTQYF. CDR3 bases: TGTGCCAGCAGCTTGGGGGGGAGGACTAGCGGGCCCACAGATACGCAGTATTTT.

The chain joins TRBV27 to TRBJ2-7; TRBD1 aligns across 7 bases. Trimming at V came to 8 bases and at J to 4 bases, leaving 11 bases not matched to a gene. The CDR3 loop spans 14 amino acids. CDR1 is MNHEY and CDR2 is SMNVEV in the germline V gene (reference sequence). CDR3 amino acids: CASQRQGGLYEQYF. DNA of the CDR3: TGTGCCAGCCAGAGACAGGGTGGGCTTTACGAGCAGTACTTC.

There are a few counts of this clone. The chain uses TRBV5-6 and TRBJ1-4, with 11 positions matching TRBD1. Germline-derived CDR1 and CDR2 are SGHDT and YYEEEE. V shed 0 bases, J shed 4 bases, and the junction held 8 bases outside the gene matches. CDR3 length equals 18 residues. In DNA, the CDR3 is TGTGCCAGCAGCTTGGCCAGGACAGGGGGCTTAGTTAATGAAAAACTGTTTTTT. It is translated as CASSLARTGGLVNEKLFF.

A single count supports this clone. V usage is TRBV23-1 and J usage is TRBJ2-7; 7 bases line up with TRBD1. TRBV23-1 is recorded as an ORF, its role being uncertain. This CDR3 spans 15 amino acids. The ends lost 3 bases at V and 3 bases at J; junction bases unmatched: 8. Written as DNA, the CDR3 is TGCGCCAGCAGTCATCAAAGGGGGCTCCTCTACGAGCAGTACTTC. Translated, it gives CASSHQRGLLYEQYF.